Below, one TCR beta chain is given with its context. Its ends do not fully match the called genes, so a read error is possible. CDR3 length: 17 residues. Germline lookup yields CDR1 GTSNPN and CDR2 SVGIG (reference sequence). The data stem from a study of shared clonotypes between healthy human individuals. Clones were sequenced by immunoSEQ multiplex PCR, and TCRdb holds only the in-frame ones, with some missing. Of some 2,500,000 clones listed, 85% to 95% were seen once; the top ten hold around 0.38%. The clonotype comes from a man younger than 30 in good health. Some clones in this sample may be carry-over from other donors' samples. This chain uses TRBV30 with TRBJ2-7; 9 nucleotides align to TRBD2. Material for sequencing was naive CD4+ T cells from PBMCs. The subset is: CD45RA+ positively selected. The CDR3 loop reads CAGRRVSLKREEYEQYF. The CDR3 region has the DNA TGTGCCGGGAGAAGGGTGTCACTAAAGCGGGAGGAATACGAGCAGTACTTC.